The sequence of this T cell receptor (beta chain) was determined in a study of T cells after yellow fever vaccination. Universal primer sites and UMIs were introduced during 5'RACE template-switching synthesis of TCR cDNA. TCRdb re-called the 5' RACE reads with MiXCR, one entry per CDR3 protein. Of 500,000 to 650,000 distinct CDR3 sequences listed, roughly an eighth were seen once; the top ten hold 14% to 15%. Study results and caveats: From the bulk population, abundant clonotypes could contaminate and appear within FACS-sorted repertoires. A faster peak, day 5 versus 15, was reached by the weaker secondary response.

Trimming cost V 4 bases and J 0 bases, with 12 bases left between them. This CDR3 has 15 amino acids. Germline CDR1 and CDR2: SEHNR and FQNEAQ (reference sequence). There are a few counts of this clonotype. Its antigen remains unidentified. This clonotype was obtained from a young man who received the YFV17D yellow fever vaccine. Sequenced material: PBMCs, taken on the day of the yellow fever booster vaccination. The chain is built from TRBV7-9 and TRBJ1-1, with D tentatively TRBD1 (6 bases). CDR3: CASSYRDRMNTEAFF. The CDR3 DNA sequence: TGTGCCAGCAGCTACCGAGACAGGATGAACACTGAAGCTTTCTTT.